The 2 T cell receptor beta chains below all came from one sample that was sequenced in a study of blood T cell repertoires in COVID-19 (dated by TCRdb to 2018 to 2020). The receptor library was made with the immunoSEQ multiplex PCR assay. TCRdb took this table from immuneACCESS and kept in-frame rearrangements with V and J called. Such tables lack part of the clones; where checked against another copy, unresolved V genes explain under half of the gap, and the rest is unexplained. Counted in this sample were fewer than 200,000 clones; around 73% of them appeared once. In total, the top ten clones hold 17% of the sample. The sample comprised PBMCs or T cells enriched from blood (not recorded which). These TCRs come from a woman aged 50 to 65 who had recovered from COVID-19.

This clone was observed a handful of times. The gene calls are TRBV7-2 and TRBJ2-3; D not certain. Germline values: CDR1 SGHTA, CDR2 FQGNSA. V gave up 2 bases and J gave up 0 bases, with 6 bases separating them. The CDR3 is 14 residues long. The CDR3 here is CASSLPGSTDTQYF. The CDR3 DNA follows: TGTGCCAGCAGCTTACCCGGTAGCACAGATACGCAGTATTTT. Looking up the rest from reference TRBV7-2 and TRBJ2-3 gives the full variable domain: GAGVSQSPSNKVTEKGKDVELRCDPISGHTALYWYRQSLGQGLEFLIYFQGNSAPDKSGLPSDRFSAERTGGSVSTLTIQRTQQEDSAVYLCASSLPGSTDTQYFGPGTRLTVL.

This chain links TRBV12-2 with TRBJ2-4; the table's D call, TRBD2, has no DNA check behind it. TRBV12-2 is noted as a pseudogene. The CDR3 consists of 20 residues. The CDR3 sequence is CASRLTGLALWILAKNIQYF. Written as DNA, the CDR3 is TGTGCAAGTCGCTTGACCGGACTAGCCCTATGGATACTAGCCAAAAACATTCAGTACTTC.